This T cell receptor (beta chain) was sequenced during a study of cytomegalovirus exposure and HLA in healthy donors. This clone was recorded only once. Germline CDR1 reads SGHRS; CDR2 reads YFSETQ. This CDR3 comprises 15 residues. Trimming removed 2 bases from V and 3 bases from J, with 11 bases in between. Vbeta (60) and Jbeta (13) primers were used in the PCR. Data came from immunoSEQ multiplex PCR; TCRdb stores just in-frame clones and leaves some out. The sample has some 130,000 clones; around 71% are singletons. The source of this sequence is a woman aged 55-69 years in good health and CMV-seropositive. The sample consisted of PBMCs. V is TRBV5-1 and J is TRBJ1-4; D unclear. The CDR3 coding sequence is TGCGCCAGCAGCTTCCGGCCCGCGGCTAATGAAAAACTGTTTTTT. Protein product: CASSFRPAANEKLFF.